This T cell receptor beta chain was found in a study of OX40 agonist ivuxolimab in advanced cancers. Study overall: Dose-escalation patients had hepatocellular carcinoma, melanoma, renal cell or head and neck cancer. Study findings and constraints: With doses of 0.1-3.0 mg/kg, partial responders showed among the lowest clonal expansion. In the 0.1 to 3.0 mg/kg range, CD4+ and CD8+ blood T cells had expanded clonally by week 6. Antigen specificity of clonally expanded peripheral T cells was not established.

Using immunoSEQ multiplex PCR, the repertoire was profiled, and TCRdb retains in-frame clones only, with some absent. Of 80,000 or so clones in the sample, less than 95% were seen once. The V end was cut by 2 bases, the J end by 5 bases, with 5 bases between. The CDR3 has 12 residues. Germline assignment: CDR1 MNHEY and CDR2 SVGAGI. Concerning this clone itself: Its antigen is not known.

The source is an adult with an advanced solid tumor such as melanoma, head and neck, liver or kidney cancer. The sequencing used CD4+ or CD8+ T cells sorted from blood, collected in a trial of the OX40 agonist ivuxolimab. The chain employs TRBV6-5 and TRBJ2-3; D ambiguous. The CDR3 sequence: CASSYLGDTQYF. DNA of the CDR3: TGTGCCAGCAGTTACCTCGGAGATACGCAGTATTTT.